This T cell receptor beta chain was found in a study of shared clonotypes between healthy human individuals. Overall study: Each donor's CD8 memory used one plate, CD8 naive two, each CD4 subset three.

This CDR3 is built from 12 residues. Germline V lookup: CDR1 SEHNR, CDR2 FQNEAQ (reference sequence). The V gene lost 6 bases and the J gene lost 6 bases, with 10 bases spanning the gap. Donors included only healthy HIV-negative adults lacking recent acute infections or vaccinations. Measured with immunoSEQ multiplex PCR; TCRdb has only the in-frame clones, and not every one. The sample lists under 600,000 clones; about 96% were seen once. The sequencing input was naive CD4+ T cells sorted from blood. The subset here: CD45RA+ positively selected. This chain joins TRBV7-9 and TRBJ2-3; D is ambiguous. This sequence was found in a woman aged 25 to 39 in good health. CDR3 sequence reads: CASSNSVDTQYF. CDR3 in DNA: TGTGCCAGCAGTAATTCAGTGGATACGCAGTATTTT.